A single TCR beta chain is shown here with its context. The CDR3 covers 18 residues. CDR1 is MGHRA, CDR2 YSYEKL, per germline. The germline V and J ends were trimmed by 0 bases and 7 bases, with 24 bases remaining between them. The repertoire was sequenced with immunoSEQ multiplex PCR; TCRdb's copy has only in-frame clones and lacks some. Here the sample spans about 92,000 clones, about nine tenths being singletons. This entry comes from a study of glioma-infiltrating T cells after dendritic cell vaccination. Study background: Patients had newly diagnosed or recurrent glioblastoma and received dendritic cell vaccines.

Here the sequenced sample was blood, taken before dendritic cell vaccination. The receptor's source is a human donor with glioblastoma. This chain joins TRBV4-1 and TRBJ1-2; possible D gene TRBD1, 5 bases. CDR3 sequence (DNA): TGCGCCAGCAGCCAAGATCGACCTTTGGGGCGGGGGGTTAGTGGCTACACCTTC. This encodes CASSQDRPLGRGVSGYTF.